The 8 T cell receptor beta chains given below trace back to one sample, sequenced in a study of blood T cell repertoires in COVID-19. The method was immunoSEQ multiplex PCR; TCRdb's version includes in-frame clones alone and lacks a portion of them. This table holds about 260,000 clones, around 86% found once. What was sequenced was peripheral blood. All receptors come from a woman between 40 and 50 years old who had recovered from COVID-19.

The rearrangement uses TRBV10-3 and TRBJ1-2; 8 positions match TRBD1. The CDR3 length is 14 residues. The J segment lost 1 base and the V segment lost 8 bases, leaving 6 bases of the junction unmatched. CDR1 and CDR2 from the germline V gene are ENHRY and SYGVKD. Here the CDR3 reads CAISATGVNYGYTF. CDR3 coding DNA: TGTGCCATCTCCGCGACAGGGGTTAACTATGGCTACACCTTC.

The gene calls are TRBV5-6 and TRBJ2-2; 7 bases line up with TRBD1. The CDR3 runs 15 residues. V lost 2 bases to trimming and J lost 2 bases; unmatched junction nucleotides: 3. The germline V gene has CDR1 SGHDT and CDR2 YYEEEE. The CDR3 here is CASSFRDRNTGELFF. The CDR3 nucleotides read TGTGCCAGCAGCTTCCGGGACAGAAACACCGGGGAGCTGTTTTTT.

The J gene is TRBJ1-1, the V gene TRBV30; maybe TRBD1 (5 bases). CDR3 length: 14 residues. V was trimmed by 4 bases and J by 0 bases, leaving 12 bases between them. The germline V gene encodes CDR1 GTSNPN and CDR2 SVGIG (reference sequence). Here the CDR3 reads CAWTTAGLNTEAFF. CDR3 in DNA: TGTGCCTGGACCACGGCAGGGTTGAACACTGAAGCTTTCTTT.

This chain uses TRBV9 with TRBJ2-3; TRBD1 might be the D (5 bases). The CDR3 length is 13 residues. CDR1 is SGDLS, CDR2 YYNGEE, per germline. Trimming removed 4 bases at V and 5 bases at J, with 11 bases between. CDR3 region: CASSPLQGDTQYF. CDR3 bases: TGTGCCAGCAGCCCCCTCCAGGGAGATACGCAGTATTTT.

This clone was seen ten or more times. V and J are TRBV30 and TRBJ2-5; 13 bases are a match to TRBD2. The CDR3 is made up of 18 amino acids. Germline V gene data show CDR1 as GTSNPN and CDR2 as SVGIG (reference sequence). The trim removed 5 bases at V and 2 bases at J, leaving 14 bases unmatched. This chain's CDR3 is CAWGKGRLAGGSQETQYF. CDR3 coding DNA: TGTGCCTGGGGGAAAGGGAGACTAGCGGGGGGATCGCAAGAGACCCAGTACTTC.

The chain has TRBV9 and TRBJ1-3, with 7 positions matching TRBD1. V dropped 3 bases and J dropped 7; count of bases not matched to a gene: 13. The germline CDR1 and CDR2 sequences are SGDLS and YYNGEE. This CDR3 has 16 amino acids. CDR3 residues: CASSAGQSLQGNTIYF. The DNA for the CDR3 is TGTGCCAGCAGCGCGGGACAGAGCTTACAGGGGAACACCATATATTTT.

The chain is built from TRBV12-3 or TRBV12-4 and TRBJ1-1; 8 bases line up with TRBD1. CDR3 length equals 11 residues. J gave up 11 bases and V 6 bases, and 5 bases lay outside the gene matches. This CDR3 is CASSSGGWAFF. Written as DNA, the CDR3 is TGTGCCAGCAGCTCAGGGGGCTGGGCTTTCTTT.

This rearrangement joins TRBV19 to TRBJ2-5; a weak D match, TRBD2 (6 bases). The CDR3 spans 15 residues. V dropped 6 bases and J dropped 7 bases, with 21 bases sitting between them. Per germline, CDR1 LNHDA and CDR2 SQIVND (reference sequence). As DNA, the CDR3 is TGTGCCAGTAGACCAAAACCGGGAGATGCGGGGACCCAGTACTTC. Protein sequence: CASRPKPGDAGTQYF.